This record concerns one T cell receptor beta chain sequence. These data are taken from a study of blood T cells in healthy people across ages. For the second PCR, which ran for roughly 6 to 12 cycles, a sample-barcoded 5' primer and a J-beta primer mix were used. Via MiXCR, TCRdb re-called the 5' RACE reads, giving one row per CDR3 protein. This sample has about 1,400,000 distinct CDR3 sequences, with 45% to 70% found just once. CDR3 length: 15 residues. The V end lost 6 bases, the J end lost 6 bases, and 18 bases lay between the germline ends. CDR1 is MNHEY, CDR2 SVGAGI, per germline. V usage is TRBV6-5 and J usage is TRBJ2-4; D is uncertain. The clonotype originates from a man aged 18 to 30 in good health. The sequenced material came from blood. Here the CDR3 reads CASRGSKGGPNIQYF. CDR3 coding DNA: TGTGCCAGCAGGGGATCTAAGGGCGGACCAAACATTCAGTACTTC.